A selection of T cell receptor beta chains follows, all from one sample in a study of blood T cell repertoires in COVID-19. Assay: immunoSEQ multiplex PCR; the TCRdb copy retains only in-frame clones and omits some. The repertoire holds some 72,000 clones, about 87% seen once, with 4% to 5.5% in the top ten. Material for sequencing was peripheral blood. The receptors were sampled from a man aged 45 to 65 with active COVID-19. CDR3s include the opening cysteine and the closing phenylalanine or tryptophan. The order of the fields is J gene, D gene, V gene, clone size, CDR3 protein, CDR3 DNA. A D gene is named only where the DNA matches it firmly. Rows may omit the clone size; those that give it use once, few, many or a size class.

TRBJ2-7 | TRBD2 | TRBV6-5 | . | CASSYAGGTRLEQYF | TGTGCCAGCAGTTACGCGGGGGGAACACGTCTCGAGCAGTACTTC
TRBJ1-1 | . | TRBV11-1 | . | CASSLVGNSREAFF | TGTGCCAGCAGCTTAGTGGGTAATAGCCGGGAAGCTTTCTTT
TRBJ1-2 | TRBD1 | TRBV19 | . | CASSAGQATLTNYGYTF | TGTGCCAGTAGTGCGGGACAGGCCACACTCACTAACTATGGCTACACCTTC
TRBJ1-2 | TRBD1 | TRBV6-5 | . | CASSRQGNGGYTF | TGTGCCAGCAGCCGACAGGGAAATGGTGGCTACACCTTC
TRBJ2-1 | . | TRBV6-1 | . | CASSEAFTRATYNEQFF | TGTGCCAGCAGTGAAGCGTTTACCAGGGCGACCTACAATGAGCAGTTCTTC
TRBJ1-6 | . | TRBV6-5 | . | CASGGTQRNSPLHF | TGTGCCAGCGGCGGGACCCAAAGGAATTCACCCCTCCACTTT
TRBJ1-5 | . | TRBV18 | . | CASSPPGDQPQHF | TGTGCCAGCTCACCTCCAGGGGATCAGCCCCAGCATTTT
TRBJ2-1 | TRBD2 | TRBV10-2 | once | CASSRSGGGGEQFF | TGCGCCAGCAGCCGTAGCGGGGGGGGAGGGGAGCAGTTCTTC
TRBJ1-2 | . | TRBV4-3 | . | CASSQDTGGRGYGYTF | TGCGCCAGCAGCCAAGATACGGGGGGGCGCGGGTATGGCTACACCTTC
TRBJ2-3 | . | TRBV7-9 | . | CASSQADTQYF | TGTGCCAGCAGTCAGGCAGATACGCAGTATTTT
TRBJ2-3 | TRBD1 | TRBV9 | . | CASSAGHGQGGADTQYF | TGTGCCAGCAGCGCCGGCCACGGACAGGGGGGAGCAGATACGCAGTATTTT
TRBJ2-1 | . | TRBV15 | . | CATSTPGVGNEQFF | TGTGCCACCAGCACTCCGGGAGTGGGTAATGAGCAGTTCTTC
TRBJ1-4 | TRBD1 | TRBV18 | . | CASSPRGTEDEKLFF | TGTGCCAGCTCACCACGTGGGACAGAGGATGAAAAACTGTTTTTT
TRBJ2-7 | TRBD2 | TRBV14 | . | CASSQDGVTSETYEQYF | TGTGCCAGCAGCCAAGATGGTGTGACTAGCGAGACCTACGAGCAGTACTTC
TRBJ2-7 | . | TRBV4-1 | . | CASSQDNRENYEQYF | TGCGCCAGCAGCCAAGATAACAGGGAGAACTACGAGCAGTACTTC
TRBJ2-2 | . | TRBV6-5 | . | CASSSGLYTGELFF | TGTGCCAGCAGCTCCGGGTTATACACCGGGGAGCTGTTTTTT
TRBJ2-1 | TRBD2 | TRBV4-3 | . | CASSQETRGVTYNEQFF | TGCGCCAGCAGCCAAGAAACTCGGGGGGTTACCTACAATGAGCAGTTCTTC
TRBJ2-2 | . | TRBV18 | . | CASSPLDSNTGELFF | TGTGCCAGCTCACCACTGGACTCCAACACCGGGGAGCTGTTTTTT
TRBJ1-2 | . | TRBV7-2 | . | CASSLWADNVSNYGYTF | TGTGCCAGCAGCTTATGGGCCGATAATGTCAGCAACTATGGCTACACCTTC
TRBJ2-7 | TRBD2 | TRBV4-1 | . | CASSQATSGDYEQYF | TGCGCCAGCAGCCAAGCGACTAGCGGGGACTACGAGCAGTACTTC
TRBJ2-3 | . | TRBV7-8 | . | CASSLLTSTDTQYF | TGTGCCAGCAGCTTGTTGACTAGCACAGATACGCAGTATTTT
TRBJ1-1 | . | TRBV6-1 | . | CASSERTVLTEAFF | TGTGCCAGCAGTGAGCGGACAGTACTCACTGAAGCTTTCTTT
TRBJ1-1 | TRBD1 | TRBV18 | once | CASSPRMTGGPEAFF | TGTGCCAGCTCACCAAGGATGACAGGGGGCCCTGAAGCTTTCTTT
TRBJ1-2 | TRBD1 | TRBV5-4 | . | CASSQGQGAYGYTF | TGTGCCAGCAGCCAAGGACAGGGAGCCTATGGCTACACCTTC
TRBJ1-4 | TRBD1 | TRBV29-1 | few | CSVAVGTGDGKLFF | TGCAGCGTTGCAGTCGGGACAGGGGACGGAAAACTGTTTTTT
TRBJ1-2 | . | TRBV3-1/TRBV3-2 | . | CASSHSTGGNYGYTF | TGTGCCAGCAGCCATTCTACGGGGGGGAACTATGGCTACACCTTC
TRBJ2-3 | . | TRBV10-2 | . | CASRYPRDSSDTQYF | TGCGCCAGCAGATACCCCCGGGACTCCTCAGATACGCAGTATTTT
TRBJ1-3 | TRBD1 | TRBV4-1 | . | CASSQAHRGPGNTIYF | TGCGCCAGCAGCCAAGCACACAGGGGGCCAGGAAACACCATATATTTT
TRBJ2-7 | . | TRBV19 | once | CASSPYRAPYEQYF | TGTGCCAGTAGCCCCTACAGGGCCCCCTACGAGCAGTACTTC
TRBJ2-3 | . | TRBV15 | . | CATSRTGVSTDTQYF | TGTGCCACCAGCAGAACGGGGGTGTCGACAGATACGCAGTATTTT
TRBJ1-3 | . | TRBV11-2 | . | CASGIASGNTIYF | TGTGCCAGCGGCATTGCCTCTGGAAACACCATATATTTT
TRBJ2-7 | TRBD2 | TRBV7-8 | . | CASSLGSSGSYEQYF | TGTGCCAGCAGCTTAGGGTCTAGCGGGAGTTACGAGCAGTACTTC
TRBJ2-6 | . | TRBV19 | . | CASSIQPGVLSGANVLTF | TGTGCCAGTAGTATTCAACCAGGGGTTTTATCTGGGGCCAACGTCCTGACTTTC
TRBJ2-3 | . | TRBV5-1 | . | CASSLRSSGADTQYF | TGCGCCAGCAGCTTAAGGTCCTCCGGAGCGGATACGCAGTATTTT
TRBJ1-2 | . | TRBV18 | . | CASSLDRNYGYTF | TGTGCCAGCTCACTCGACAGAAACTATGGCTACACCTTC
TRBJ1-1 | . | TRBV5-5 | few | CASIRTGSTEAFF | TGTGCCAGCATACGTACAGGGTCCACTGAAGCTTTCTTT
TRBJ2-7 | . | TRBV28 | . | CASRPGQLNYEQYF | TGTGCCAGCAGACCGGGACAACTTAACTACGAGCAGTACTTC
TRBJ1-1 | . | TRBV7-3 | . | CASSLTQGMRTEAFF | TGTGCCAGCAGCTTAACGCAGGGCATGCGGACTGAAGCTTTCTTT
TRBJ1-6 | . | TRBV27 | . | CASSFEPSLASPLHF | TGTGCCAGCAGTTTTGAGCCGTCGCTCGCTTCACCCCTCCACTTT
TRBJ1-1 | . | TRBV6-5 | . | CASTPGTLNTEAFF | TGTGCCAGCACCCCCGGGACATTGAACACTGAAGCTTTCTTT
TRBJ2-6 | . | TRBV30 | once | CACDSSGANVLTF | TGTGCCTGCGACAGCTCTGGGGCCAACGTCCTGACTTTC
TRBJ2-1 | TRBD2 | TRBV29-1 | . | CSAGLAGRSEQFF | TGCAGCGCCGGACTAGCGGGAAGGAGTGAGCAGTTCTTC
TRBJ1-5 | . | TRBV28 | few | CASRGYRANQPQHF | TGTGCCAGCAGGGGCTACAGGGCCAATCAGCCCCAGCATTTT
TRBJ2-3 | . | TRBV18 | . | CASSPGAASTDTQYF | TGTGCCAGCTCACCGGGGGCAGCTTCCACAGATACGCAGTATTTT
TRBJ2-1 | TRBD2 | TRBV5-1 | . | CASSRPGLAGVGEQFF | TGCGCCAGCAGCAGACCGGGACTAGCGGGAGTCGGTGAGCAGTTCTTC
TRBJ1-1 | TRBD1 | TRBV9 | . | CASSVQSGTGYLNTEAFF | TGTGCCAGCAGCGTCCAGTCTGGGACAGGATACTTGAACACTGAAGCTTTCTTT
TRBJ2-1 | . | TRBV7-9 | once | CASAPLAGIYNEQFF | TGTGCCAGCGCACCGTTAGCAGGGATCTACAATGAGCAGTTCTTC
TRBJ2-5 | . | TRBV28 | once | CASNPQVEETQYF | TGTGCCAGCAATCCACAGGTCGAAGAGACCCAGTACTTC
TRBJ1-4 | . | TRBV7-9 | . | CASSLDGGFNEKLFF | TGTGCCAGCAGCTTAGATGGGGGCTTCAATGAAAAACTGTTTTTT
TRBJ2-1 | TRBD2 | TRBV7-3 | . | CASSLWGLAGGGEQFF | TGTGCCAGCAGCTTATGGGGACTAGCGGGAGGGGGTGAGCAGTTCTTC
TRBJ2-1 | TRBD1 | TRBV11-3 | once | CASSLGDRVYNEQFF | TGTGCCAGCAGCTTAGGGGACAGAGTATACAATGAGCAGTTCTTC
TRBJ1-1 | . | TRBV11-2 | once | CASSPQLNTEAFF | TGTGCCAGCAGCCCACAGTTGAACACTGAAGCTTTCTTT
TRBJ1-2 | . | TRBV12-5 | . | CASGLLQSGYTF | TGTGCTAGTGGTTTGCTACAGAGTGGCTACACCTTC
TRBJ1-2 | TRBD1 | TRBV6-5 | . | CASSYGQGGGYTF | TGTGCCAGCAGTTACGGACAGGGCGGGGGCTACACCTTC
TRBJ1-5 | . | TRBV23-1 | . | CASSQSGSGNQPQHF | TGCGCCAGCAGTCAATCGGGAAGCGGGAATCAGCCCCAGCATTTT
TRBJ1-3 | TRBD1 | TRBV11-2 | . | CASSSGQGSGNTIYF | TGTGCCAGCAGCTCAGGACAGGGCTCTGGAAACACCATATATTTT